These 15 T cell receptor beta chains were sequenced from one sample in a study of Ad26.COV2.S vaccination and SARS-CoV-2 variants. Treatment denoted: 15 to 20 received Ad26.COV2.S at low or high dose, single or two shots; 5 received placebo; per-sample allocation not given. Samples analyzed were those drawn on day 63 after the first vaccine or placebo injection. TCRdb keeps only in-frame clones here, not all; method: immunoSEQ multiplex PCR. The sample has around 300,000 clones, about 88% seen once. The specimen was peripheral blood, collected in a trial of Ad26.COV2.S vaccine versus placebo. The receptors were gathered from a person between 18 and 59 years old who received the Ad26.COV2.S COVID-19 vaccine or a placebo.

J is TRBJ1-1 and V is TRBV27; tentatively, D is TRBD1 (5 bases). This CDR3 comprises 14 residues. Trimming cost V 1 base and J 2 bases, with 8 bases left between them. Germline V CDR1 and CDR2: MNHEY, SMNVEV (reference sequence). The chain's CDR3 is CASSLFRGNTEAFF. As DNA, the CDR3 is TGTGCCAGCAGTTTATTTAGGGGAAACACTGAAGCTTTCTTT.

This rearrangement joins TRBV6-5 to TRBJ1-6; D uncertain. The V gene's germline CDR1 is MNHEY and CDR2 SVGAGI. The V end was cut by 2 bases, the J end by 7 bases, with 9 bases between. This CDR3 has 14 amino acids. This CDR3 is CASSYRGRNSPLHF. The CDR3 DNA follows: TGTGCCAGCAGTTACCGAGGGCGGAATTCACCCCTCCACTTT.

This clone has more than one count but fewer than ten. CDR3 nucleotides: TGTGCCAGCAGCTTAGATCCAGGGGGGCCTTCACCCCTCCACTTT. The encoded protein is CASSLDPGGPSPLHF. The V call is TRBV7-6, the J call TRBJ1-6, with 7 bases matching TRBD1. Germline CDR1 is SGHVS and CDR2 is FNYEAQ. The ends lost 1 base at V and 9 bases at J; junction bases unmatched: 6. CDR3 length equals 15 residues.

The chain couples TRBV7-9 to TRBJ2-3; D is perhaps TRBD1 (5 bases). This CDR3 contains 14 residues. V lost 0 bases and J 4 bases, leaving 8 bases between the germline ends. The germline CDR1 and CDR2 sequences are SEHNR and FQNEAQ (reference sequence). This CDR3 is CASSLARAPDTQYF. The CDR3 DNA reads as TGTGCCAGCAGCTTAGCCAGGGCTCCAGATACGCAGTATTTT.

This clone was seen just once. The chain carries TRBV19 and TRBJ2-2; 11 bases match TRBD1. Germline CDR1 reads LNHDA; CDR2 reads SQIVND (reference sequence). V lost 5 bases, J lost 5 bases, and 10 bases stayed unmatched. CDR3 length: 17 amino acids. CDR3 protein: CASSPTRTGGRTGELFF. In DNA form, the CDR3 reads TGTGCCAGTAGTCCTACCAGGACAGGGGGCCGGACCGGGGAGCTGTTTTTT.

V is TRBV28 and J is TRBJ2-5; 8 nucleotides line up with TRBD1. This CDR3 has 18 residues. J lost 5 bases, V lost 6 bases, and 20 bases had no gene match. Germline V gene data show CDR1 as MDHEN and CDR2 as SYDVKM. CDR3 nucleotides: TGTGCCAGCAGCGCGTGGTTTCCGTCCCGGACAGGGTCGGAGACCCAGTACTTC. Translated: CASSAWFPSRTGSETQYF.

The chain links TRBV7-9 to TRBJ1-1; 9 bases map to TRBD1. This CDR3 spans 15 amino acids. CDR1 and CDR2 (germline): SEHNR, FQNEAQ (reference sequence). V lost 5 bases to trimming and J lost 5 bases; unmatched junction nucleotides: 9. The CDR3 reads CASSRKGQGGTEAFF. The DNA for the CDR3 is TGTGCCAGCAGCCGGAAGGGACAGGGCGGAACTGAAGCTTTCTTT. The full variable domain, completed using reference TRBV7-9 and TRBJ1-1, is DTGVSQNPRHKITKRGQNVTFRCDPISEHNRLYWYRQTLGQGPEFLTYFQNEAQLEKSRLLSDRFSAERPKGSFSTLEIQRTEQGDSAMYLCASSRKGQGGTEAFFGQGTRLTVV.

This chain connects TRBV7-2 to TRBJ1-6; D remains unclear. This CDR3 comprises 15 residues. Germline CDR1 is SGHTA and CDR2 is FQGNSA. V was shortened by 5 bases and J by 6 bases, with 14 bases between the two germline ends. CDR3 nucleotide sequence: TGTGCCAGCAGCCCGACGGGGTTTGGTAATTCACCCCTCCACTTT. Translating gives CASSPTGFGNSPLHF.

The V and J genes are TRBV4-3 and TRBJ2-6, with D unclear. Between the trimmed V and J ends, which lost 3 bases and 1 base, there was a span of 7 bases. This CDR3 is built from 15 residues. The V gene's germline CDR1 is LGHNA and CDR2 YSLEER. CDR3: CASSHQDSGANVLTF. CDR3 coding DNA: TGCGCCAGCAGCCACCAGGATTCTGGGGCCAACGTCCTGACTTTC.

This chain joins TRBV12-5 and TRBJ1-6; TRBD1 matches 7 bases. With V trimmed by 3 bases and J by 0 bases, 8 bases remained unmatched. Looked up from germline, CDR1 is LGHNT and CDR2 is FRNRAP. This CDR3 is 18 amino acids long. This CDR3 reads CASGFDRDPPSYNSPLHF. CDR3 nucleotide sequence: TGTGCTAGTGGTTTCGACAGGGATCCCCCCTCCTATAATTCACCCCTCCACTTT.

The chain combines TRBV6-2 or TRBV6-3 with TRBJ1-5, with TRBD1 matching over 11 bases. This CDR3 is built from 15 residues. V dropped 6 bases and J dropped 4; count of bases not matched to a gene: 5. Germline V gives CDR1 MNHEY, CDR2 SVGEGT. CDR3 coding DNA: TGTGCCAGCAGCACGGGACAGGGGGTTAATCAGCCCCAGCATTTT. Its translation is CASSTGQGVNQPQHF.

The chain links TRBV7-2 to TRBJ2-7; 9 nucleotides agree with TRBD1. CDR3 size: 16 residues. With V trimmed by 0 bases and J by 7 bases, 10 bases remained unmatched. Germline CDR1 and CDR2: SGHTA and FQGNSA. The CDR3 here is CASSLAPTGGAREQYF. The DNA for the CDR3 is TGTGCCAGCAGCTTAGCCCCGACAGGGGGTGCTCGGGAGCAGTACTTC.

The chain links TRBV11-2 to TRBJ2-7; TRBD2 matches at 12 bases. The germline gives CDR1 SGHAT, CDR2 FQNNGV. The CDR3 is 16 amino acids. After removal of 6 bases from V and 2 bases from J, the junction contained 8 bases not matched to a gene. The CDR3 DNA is TGTGCCAGCAGAAGGGGACTAGCGGGTGGGACCTACGAGCAGTACTTC. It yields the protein CASRRGLAGGTYEQYF. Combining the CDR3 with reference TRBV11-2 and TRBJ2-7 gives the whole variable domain EAGVAQSPRYKIIEKRQSVAFWCNPISGHATLYWYQQILGQGPKLLIQFQNNGVVDDSQLPKDRFSAERLKGVDSTLKIQPAKLEDSAVYLCASRRGLAGGTYEQYFGPGTRLTVT.

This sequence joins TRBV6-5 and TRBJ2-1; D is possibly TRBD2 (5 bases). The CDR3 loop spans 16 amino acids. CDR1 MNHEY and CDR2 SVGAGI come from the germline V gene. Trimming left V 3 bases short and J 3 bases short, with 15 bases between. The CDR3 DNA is TGTGCCAGCAGTTATGCTTCTAGCAGCTACTACAATGAGCAGTTCTTC. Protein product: CASSYASSSYYNEQFF.

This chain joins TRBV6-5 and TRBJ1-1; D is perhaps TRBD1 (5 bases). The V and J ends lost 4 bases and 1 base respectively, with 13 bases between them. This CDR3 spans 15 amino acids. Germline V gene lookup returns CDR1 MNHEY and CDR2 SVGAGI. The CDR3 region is CASSSAGPSNTEAFF. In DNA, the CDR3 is TGTGCCAGCAGTTCCGCGGGACCGTCGAACACTGAAGCTTTCTTT.